The present T cell receptor (beta chain) was sequenced within a study of T cell responses to AZD1222 COVID-19 vaccine. Second doses at about 4 or about 12 weeks were pooled. Notes on the study in general: White British people made up most donors, females outnumbered males, and clonal diversity was possibly underestimated. Spike-specific TCR breadth and depth went up after people got two AZD1222 doses. None of the repertoires were sampled until the peak T cell response had passed.

On this clone itself: Its antigen is not identified.

Germline V CDR1 and CDR2: SQVTM, ANQGSEA. V was pared by 6 bases and J by 1 base, with 12 bases between. The CDR3 loop spans 13 amino acids. Profiling relied on immunoSEQ multiplex PCR, and the TCRdb table lists in-frame clones only, not all of them. The sample shows around 120,000 clones, 75% to 90% of them seen only once. The sequencing used peripheral blood, collected 28 days after the second AZD1222 dose. The chain combines TRBV29-1 with TRBJ1-2; no firm D call. This clonotype was sampled from an adult who received the AZD1222 COVID-19 vaccine. CDR3 amino acids: CSVVNRYNYGYTF. The CDR3 region has the DNA TGCAGCGTCGTGAACAGATATAACTATGGCTACACCTTC.